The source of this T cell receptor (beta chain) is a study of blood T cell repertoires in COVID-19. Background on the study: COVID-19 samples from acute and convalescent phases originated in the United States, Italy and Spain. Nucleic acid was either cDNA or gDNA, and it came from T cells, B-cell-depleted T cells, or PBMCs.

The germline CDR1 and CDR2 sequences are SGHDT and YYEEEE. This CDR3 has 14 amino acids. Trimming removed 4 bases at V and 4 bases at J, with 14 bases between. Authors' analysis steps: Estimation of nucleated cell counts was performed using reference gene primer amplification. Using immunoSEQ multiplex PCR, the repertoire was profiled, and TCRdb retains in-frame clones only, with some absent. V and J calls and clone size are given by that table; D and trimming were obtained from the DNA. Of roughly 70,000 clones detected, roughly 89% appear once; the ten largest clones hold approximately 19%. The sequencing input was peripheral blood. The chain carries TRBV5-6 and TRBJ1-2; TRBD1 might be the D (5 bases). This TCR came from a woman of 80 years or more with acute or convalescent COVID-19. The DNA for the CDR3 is TGTGCCAGCAGCGCCACGGGGGGGATCTATGGCTACACCTTC. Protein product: CASSATGGIYGYTF.